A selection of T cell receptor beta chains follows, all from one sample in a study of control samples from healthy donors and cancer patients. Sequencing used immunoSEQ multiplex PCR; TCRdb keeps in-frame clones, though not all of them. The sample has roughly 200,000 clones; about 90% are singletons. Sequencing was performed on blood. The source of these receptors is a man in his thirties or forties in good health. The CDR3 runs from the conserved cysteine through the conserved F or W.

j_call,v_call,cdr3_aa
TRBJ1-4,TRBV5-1,CASSNHALNEEKLFF
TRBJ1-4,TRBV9,CASSPRQGANEKLFF
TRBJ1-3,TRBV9,CASSVETGEGNTIYF
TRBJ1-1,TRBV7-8,CASSLKTAMNTEAFF
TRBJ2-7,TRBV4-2,CASSQDVSSGGVYAYEQYF
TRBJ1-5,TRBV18,CASSGDRYNQPQHF
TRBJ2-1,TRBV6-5,CASTQGPNPYNEQFF
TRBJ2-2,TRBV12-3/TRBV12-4,CASSQYPLWLFF
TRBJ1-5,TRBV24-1,CATSEAKASLNQPQHF
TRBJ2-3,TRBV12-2,CPPWEGTGGGTDTQYF
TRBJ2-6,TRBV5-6,CASSSPSGGGVLTF
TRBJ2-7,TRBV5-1,CASSLVRGASSYEQYF
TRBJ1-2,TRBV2,CASMAGVNYGYTF
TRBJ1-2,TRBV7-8,CASSLTGTGYNYGYTF
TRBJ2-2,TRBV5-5,CASSLISGELFF
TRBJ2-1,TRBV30,CACNAGTSIDEQFF
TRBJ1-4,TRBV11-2,CASSSRTSGEKLFF
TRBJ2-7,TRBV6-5,CASRGTNGTAYEQYF
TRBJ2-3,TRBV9,CASSPFVAGGDTQYF
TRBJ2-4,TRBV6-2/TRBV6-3,CASSQGNIQYF
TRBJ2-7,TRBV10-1,CASSESASGGPYEQYF
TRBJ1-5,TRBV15,CATSRDLIRNQPQHF
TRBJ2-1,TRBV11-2,CASSLAGFINEQFF
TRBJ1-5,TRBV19,CASSAQVVNQPQHF
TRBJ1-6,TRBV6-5,CASSESYRNSPLHF
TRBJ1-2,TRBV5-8,CASSLAGGENYGYTF
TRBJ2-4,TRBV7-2,CASSLDRGSIQYF
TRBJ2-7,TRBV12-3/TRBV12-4,CASSTGVYEQYF
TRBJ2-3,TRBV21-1,CASISGRQRSTDTQYF
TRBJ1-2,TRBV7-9,CASSLATGTGGYGYTF
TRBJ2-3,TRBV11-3,CASSFRSTDTQYF
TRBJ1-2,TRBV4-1,CASSRAEPDTYGYTF
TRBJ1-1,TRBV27,CASSYGAPNTEAFF
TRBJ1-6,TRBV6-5,CATRYSLRDSPLHF
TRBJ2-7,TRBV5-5,CASSLVGTQAYEQYF
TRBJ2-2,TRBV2,CASSEGLAGGRTGELFF
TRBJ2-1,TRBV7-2,CASSARLLSSYNEQFF
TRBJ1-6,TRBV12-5,CASGLGQGQDNSPLHF
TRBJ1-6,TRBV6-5,CASIQDIYNSPLHF
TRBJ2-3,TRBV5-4,CASSWDRGTDTQYF
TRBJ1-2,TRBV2,CASSENLRTGNYGYTF
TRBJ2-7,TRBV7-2,CASTLTGAGGQYEQYF
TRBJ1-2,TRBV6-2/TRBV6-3,CASSFSDREPYGYTF